A selection of T cell receptor beta chains follows, all from one sample in a study of T cells after yellow fever vaccination. TCRdb reanalysed the 5' RACE reads using MiXCR and keeps one entry per CDR3 protein. The repertoire holds about 330,000 distinct CDR3 sequences, roughly 7.5% seen once, with approximately 16% in the top ten. The sequencing used PBMCs, collected approximately 47 days after the first yellow fever vaccination. The receptors originated from a man younger than 35 who received the YFV17D yellow fever vaccine. Each CDR3 is given with its conserved first and last residue. The order of the fields is CDR3 protein, J gene, V gene.

CASSLVSSTDTQYF,TRBJ2-3,TRBV5-1
CASTNPYLPGSPLHF,TRBJ1-6,TRBV6-1
CASSLARGTSGGQETQYF,TRBJ2-5,TRBV5-1
CASSWTPGLYYEQYF,TRBJ2-7,TRBV6-5
CASSGQGDGYTF,TRBJ1-2,TRBV5-1
CASGVERGPSLSSYNEQFF,TRBJ2-1,TRBV4-2
CAWSAPPRDYGYTF,TRBJ1-2,TRBV30
CASSDRLLNTGELFF,TRBJ2-2,TRBV10-1
CASSLEGTGQETQYF,TRBJ2-5,TRBV5-1
CASSHSGTSGTDTQYF,TRBJ2-3,TRBV3-1
CASSPPLAGGHNEQFF,TRBJ2-1,TRBV18
CASSLAQGAGEQFF,TRBJ2-1,TRBV5-1
CASGHKLRRVYGYTF,TRBJ1-2,TRBV6-1
CASGPPNEQFF,TRBJ2-1,TRBV12-3/TRBV12-4
CSAKGLGDRGDEQYF,TRBJ2-7,TRBV20-1
CASSLFVNTEAFF,TRBJ1-1,TRBV7-3
CASRPGRVNTEAFF,TRBJ1-1,TRBV12-3/TRBV12-4
CASSLADGTNQPQHF,TRBJ1-5,TRBV7-2
CASSPDSGNTIYF,TRBJ1-3,TRBV12-3/TRBV12-4
CASREGSGGELFF,TRBJ2-2,TRBV4-1
CASSLEAGGRTQYF,TRBJ2-5,TRBV11-2
CAWSVPGATTQYF,TRBJ2-5,TRBV30
CSIWDRAHYGYTF,TRBJ1-2,TRBV20-1
CASSMVGRAYQPQHF,TRBJ1-5,TRBV19
CTSPQDASTDTQYF,TRBJ2-3,TRBV2
CSASRSSENSPLHF,TRBJ1-6,TRBV20-1
CASSLAAGTQETQYF,TRBJ2-5,TRBV6-2/TRBV6-3
CATSRDQNIQYF,TRBJ2-4,TRBV15
CASTPSRRVVGELFF,TRBJ2-2,TRBV3-1
CSAYGQGPEKLFF,TRBJ1-4,TRBV20-1
CASSLFSSGYSYNEQFF,TRBJ2-1,TRBV5-1
CASRLAGVSTGELFF,TRBJ2-2,TRBV5-1
CSARDGRADTQYF,TRBJ2-3,TRBV20-1
CASPSPMGNGYTF,TRBJ1-2,TRBV7-2
CASSFQGAGQETQYF,TRBJ2-5,TRBV28
CASSPAGGQETQYF,TRBJ2-5,TRBV18
CASSHPRVEGSYNEQFF,TRBJ2-1,TRBV7-2
CASSVGTTGKGYTF,TRBJ1-2,TRBV28
CASSLVAGDFTDTQYF,TRBJ2-3,TRBV5-1
CASTGRGNTEAFF,TRBJ1-1,TRBV9
CAPGGNTSYNEQFF,TRBJ2-1,TRBV2
CASSRSPGTGEETQYF,TRBJ2-5,TRBV18
CASSSWDTQRDEQFF,TRBJ2-1,TRBV7-6
CASNPSSYNEQFF,TRBJ2-1,TRBV19
CSARDGQGKDQPQHF,TRBJ1-5,TRBV20-1
CATSRELYNEQFF,TRBJ2-1,TRBV24-1
CASSSSGGAPNEQFF,TRBJ2-1,TRBV5-1
CASSERSIDTQYF,TRBJ2-3,TRBV6-1
CASSLASGPGNEQYF,TRBJ2-7,TRBV7-8
CASSSYLGGNTEAFF,TRBJ1-1,TRBV7-9
CASRTATGAASTDTQYF,TRBJ2-3,TRBV5-1
CASSPGQSLHNEQFF,TRBJ2-1,TRBV4-3
CASSPVRGGRETQYF,TRBJ2-5,TRBV28
CASSQSTGGANYGYTF,TRBJ1-2,TRBV4-3
CAISPRGGTEAFF,TRBJ1-1,TRBV10-3
CASKGRQNEQFF,TRBJ2-1,TRBV6-2/TRBV6-3
CATIPGPVYGYTF,TRBJ1-2,TRBV12-5
CASSPRMGETQYF,TRBJ2-5,TRBV5-1
CSALQGGSNQPQHF,TRBJ1-5,TRBV20-1
CASSSRLNTEAFF,TRBJ1-1,TRBV19